This T cell receptor beta chain originates from a study of T cell responses to AZD1222 COVID-19 vaccine. Findings and limits, study-wide: Donors skewed white British and female; clonal diversity was possibly underestimated. Repertoires were obtained solely post-peak T cell response. Receipt of two AZD1222 doses was followed by a rise in Spike-specific TCR breadth and depth.

Second-dose intervals near 4 or 12 weeks were combined. The CDR3 is 14 amino acids. CDR1 is SNHLY and CDR2 is FYNNEI in the germline V gene. V lost 6 bases to trimming and J lost 1 base, with 12 bases between them. On this clone: Antigen unknown.

This table comes from immunoSEQ multiplex PCR, and its TCRdb copy is limited to in-frame clones, with some not included. The sample records 100,000 to 150,000 clones, roughly 92% being singletons. Source: peripheral blood, taken 28 days after the second AZD1222 dose. The TCR sequence derives from an adult who received the AZD1222 COVID-19 vaccine. The gene calls are TRBV2 and TRBJ2-5; D remains unclear. The CDR3 loop reads CASSPGLSQETQYF. The CDR3 DNA is TGTGCCAGCAGCCCGGGCCTTTCCCAAGAGACCCAGTACTTC.